This T cell receptor beta chain was observed in a study of Graves' ophthalmopathy and Graves' hyperthyroidism. Using RNA transcripts, the TCR beta CDR3 regions were amplified. Second-round multiplex PCR came after a first-round RT-PCR that employed HTBI primers. TCRdb reprocessed the multiplex PCR reads with MiXCR, giving one entry per CDR3 protein. This sample has around 400,000 distinct CDR3 sequences, with over 20% found just once. The CDR3 spans 11 residues. V shed 6 bases and J 8 bases; nucleotides not matched to a gene: 3. Germline V gene sequence: CDR1 MDHEN, CDR2 SYDVKM. The sample taken for sequencing was peripheral blood. V gene TRBV28 combines with J gene TRBJ1-2; the match to TRBD1 covers 7 bases. The source of this sequence is a woman between 18 and 30 years old with stable Graves' hyperthyroidism. The CDR3 nucleotides are TGTGCCAGCAGCAGAGGGGGCGGCTACACCTTC. Protein: CASSRGGGYTF.